The 10 T cell receptor beta chains below were found in one sample sequenced in a study of blood T cell repertoires in COVID-19 (TCRdb year 2020). Libraries were built with the immunoSEQ multiplex PCR assay. The table was pulled from immuneACCESS by TCRdb, which kept in-frame rearrangements only. Such tables lose some clones; where checked, under half of the loss comes from unresolved V genes, and the rest has no known cause. The sample has under 200,000 clones on record, around nine tenths of them singletons. Clones ranked in the top ten supply approximately 6% of the sample. Specimen: peripheral blood. These receptors were collected from a man aged 35-49 years with active or convalescent COVID-19.

The chain couples TRBV5-1 to TRBJ1-5; D perhaps matches TRBD1 (6 bases). In germline, CDR1 is SGHRS, CDR2 YFSETQ. The CDR3 covers 15 residues. The ends were cut back, 4 bases at V and 4 bases at J, with 15 bases in the middle. CDR3 protein: CASSPGQQGNQPQHF. As DNA, the CDR3 is TGCGCCAGCAGCCCCGGACAGCAGGGTAATCAGCCCCAGCATTTT.

V is TRBV21-1 and J is TRBJ1-1; the table calls TRBD1, which could not be checked here. TRBV21-1 is reported as a pseudogene. This CDR3 contains 18 residues. CDR3 DNA sequence: TGTGCCAGCACGTCAGGGCCGGCGGGACAGGGAAGAAGCACTGAAGCTTTCTTT. It specifies CASTSGPAGQGRSTEAFF.

The chain joins TRBV5-6 to TRBJ1-3; D not resolved. The germline V and J ends were trimmed by 0 bases and 2 bases, with 9 bases remaining between them. The CDR3 covers 15 residues. The germline V gene has CDR1 SGHDT and CDR2 YYEEEE. The CDR3 sequence is CASSLVASTGNTIYF. The CDR3 DNA is TGTGCCAGCAGCTTGGTCGCCAGTACTGGAAACACCATATATTTT.

On this clone itself: The sample carries other DNA sequences with the same CDR3. The rearrangement uses TRBV18 and TRBJ1-6; TRBD1 agrees at 7 bases. Germline V gene sequence: CDR1 KGHSH, CDR2 LQKENI. Trimming cost V 3 bases and J 8 bases; bases outside gene matches: 4. The CDR3 loop spans 14 amino acids. As DNA, the CDR3 is TGTGCCAGCTCACCCCAGGGGGGTGATTCACCCCTCCACTTT. Translated, it gives CASSPQGGDSPLHF.

This clone was detected only a few times. The chain couples TRBV6-2 or TRBV6-3 to TRBJ1-1; 8 bases are shared with TRBD1. The length of the CDR3 is 16 residues. J lost 2 bases, V lost 2 bases, and 7 bases had no gene match. Germline CDR1 reads MNHEY; CDR2 reads SVGEGT. The CDR3 DNA reads TGTGCCAGCAGTTACCCCCAGGACAGGGATAACACTGAAGCTTTCTTT. As protein: CASSYPQDRDNTEAFF.

The J gene is TRBJ1-1, the V gene TRBV27, with TRBD1 identical over 9 bases. V shed 4 bases, J shed 5 bases, and the junction held 8 bases outside the gene matches. There are 15 residues in the CDR3. Germline assignment: CDR1 MNHEY and CDR2 SMNVEV (reference sequence). The CDR3 loop reads CASSSLGQGRTEAFF. The CDR3 nucleotides read TGTGCCAGCAGTTCCCTCGGACAGGGGAGGACTGAAGCTTTCTTT.

This clone has a single count. This chain joins TRBV19 and TRBJ2-7; 10 bases match TRBD2. The V gene's germline CDR1 is LNHDA and CDR2 SQIVND (reference sequence). This CDR3 is built from 16 residues. The junction had 13 bases not matched to a gene; V was cut back by 4 bases and J by 7 bases. CDR3 DNA: TGTGCCAGTAGTACCCTAGCGGGGGACCCTCAAGAGGAGCAGTACTTC. As protein: CASSTLAGDPQEEQYF.

The chain employs TRBV5-1 and TRBJ1-1; 7 bases line up with TRBD1. Germline trimming cut 4 bases from V and 0 bases from J; bases unmatched to any gene: 3. Germline loops: CDR1 SGHRS, CDR2 YFSETQ. CDR3 length: 14 residues. The DNA for the CDR3 is TGCGCCAGCAGCCAACAGGGGTTGAACACTGAAGCTTTCTTT. Translation: CASSQQGLNTEAFF.

This chain links TRBV18 with TRBJ1-3; 7 nucleotides align to TRBD1. Germline V gene sequence: CDR1 KGHSH, CDR2 LQKENI. With 4 bases clipped from V and 0 bases from J, the junction kept 6 bases outside the gene matches. The CDR3 contains 16 residues. CDR3 sequence: CASSHPGQSSGNTIYF. The CDR3 DNA follows: TGTGCCAGCTCACATCCGGGACAGAGCTCTGGAAACACCATATATTTT. The full variable domain, rest sourced from reference TRBV18 and TRBJ1-3, is NAGVMQNPRHLVRRRGQEARLRCSPMKGHSHVYWYRQLPEEGLKFMVYLQKENIIDESGMPKERFSAEFPKEGPSILRIQQVVRGDSAAYFCASSHPGQSSGNTIYFGEGSWLTVV.

This chain uses TRBV10-3 with TRBJ2-1, with D tentatively TRBD2 (6 bases). The V gene lost 0 bases and the J gene lost 9 bases, with 15 bases spanning the gap. Germline loops: CDR1 ENHRY, CDR2 SYGVKD. The length of the CDR3 is 15 residues. DNA for the CDR3: TGTGCCATCAGTGAGTCCAGCGGGCGAGGTATTGAGCAGTTCTTC. This codes for CAISESSGRGIEQFF.